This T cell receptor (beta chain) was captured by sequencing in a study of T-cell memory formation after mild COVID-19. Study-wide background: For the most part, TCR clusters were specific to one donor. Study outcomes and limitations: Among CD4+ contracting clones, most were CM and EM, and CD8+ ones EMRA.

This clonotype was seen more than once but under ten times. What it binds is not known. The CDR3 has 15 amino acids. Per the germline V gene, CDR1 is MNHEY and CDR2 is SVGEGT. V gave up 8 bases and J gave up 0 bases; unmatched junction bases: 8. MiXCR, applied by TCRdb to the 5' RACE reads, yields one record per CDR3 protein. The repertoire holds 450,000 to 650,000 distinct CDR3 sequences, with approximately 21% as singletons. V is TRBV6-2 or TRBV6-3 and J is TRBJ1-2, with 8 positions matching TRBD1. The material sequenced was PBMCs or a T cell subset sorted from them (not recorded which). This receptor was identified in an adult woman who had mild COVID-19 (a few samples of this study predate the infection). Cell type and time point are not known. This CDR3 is CASSTPGGSNYGYTF. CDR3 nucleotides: TGTGCCAGCTCGACTCCAGGGGGCTCTAACTATGGCTACACCTTC.